This entry lists 30 T cell receptor beta chains sequenced from one sample in a study of T cells in Graves' hyperthyroidism and ophthalmopathy. RNA transcripts gave rise to amplified TCR beta CDR3 regions. An initial round of RT-PCR targeting the TCR CDR3 relied on the HTBI primer set. TCRdb reprocessed the multiplex PCR reads via MiXCR and lists one record per CDR3 protein. The sample yields around 350,000 distinct CDR3 sequences, 15% to 17% seen once. The sequencing sample was made of blood. The receptor set was obtained from a woman aged 18-30 years with Graves' hyperthyroidism that later progressed to Graves' ophthalmopathy.

Comment on this clonotype: This may stem from a read error, because a much larger clone lies one nucleotide away. The V call is TRBV20-1, the J call TRBJ2-2, with 8 bases that match TRBD1. This CDR3 has 14 amino acids. Per germline, CDR1 DFQATT and CDR2 SNEGSKA (reference sequence). The CDR3 nucleotides are TGCAGTGCTAGTACACAGGGGGACACCGGGAAGCTGTTTTTT. This gives the protein CSASTQGDTGKLFF.

As for this clonotype: A much larger clone is a single base away; this may be a read error. The chain has TRBV11-2 and TRBJ2-5; D perhaps matches TRBD2 (5 bases). Per the germline V gene, CDR1 is SGHAT and CDR2 is FQNNGV. The V and J ends lost 5 bases and 7 bases respectively, with 17 bases between them. The CDR3 is made up of 14 amino acids. The CDR3 DNA reads TGTGCCAGCAGCCCGTACGGGATTGAAGGGACCCAGTACTTC. Amino acid sequence: CASSPYGIEGTQYF. The full variable domain, completed using reference TRBV11-2 and TRBJ2-5, is EAGVAQSPRYKIIEKRQSVAFWCNPISGHATLYWYQQILGQGPKLLIQFQNNGVVDDSQLPKDRFSAERLKGVDSTLKIQPAKLEDSAVYLCASSPYGIEGTQYFGPGTRLLVL.

This clonotype was recorded a few times. V and J are TRBV18 and TRBJ1-6; 8 bases align to TRBD1. The V segment lost 1 base and the J segment 10 bases; nucleotides outside the gene matches: 9. The CDR3 is made up of 16 amino acids. Germline values: CDR1 KGHSH, CDR2 LQKENI. The chain's CDR3 is CASSPQGTGGRSPLHF. DNA for the CDR3: TGTGCCAGCTCACCACAGGGGACAGGAGGACGCTCACCCCTCCACTTT.

This clonotype was picked up many times. V and J are TRBV11-2 and TRBJ2-1, with 9 bases that match TRBD2. This CDR3 is built from 17 residues. Germline CDR1 and CDR2: SGHAT and FQNNGV. V dropped 6 bases and J dropped 1; count of bases not matched to a gene: 10. CDR3 residues: CASSFGSGGDSYNEQFF. CDR3 nucleotide sequence: TGTGCCAGCAGTTTTGGTAGCGGGGGTGATTCCTACAATGAGCAGTTCTTC. Complete variable domain (other parts from reference TRBV11-2 and TRBJ2-1): EAGVAQSPRYKIIEKRQSVAFWCNPISGHATLYWYQQILGQGPKLLIQFQNNGVVDDSQLPKDRFSAERLKGVDSTLKIQPAKLEDSAVYLCASSFGSGGDSYNEQFFGPGTRLTVL.

This clonotype was detected ten times or more. This chain joins TRBV3-1 and TRBJ2-1, with 9 bases fitting TRBD2. Germline V gene sequence: CDR1 LGHDT, CDR2 YNNKEL (reference sequence). The CDR3 totals 17 residues. The V gene end was trimmed by 3 bases and the J gene end by 0 bases; junction bases not matched to a gene: 6. The CDR3 protein is CASSQLAGGSSYNEQFF. CDR3 nucleotides: TGTGCCAGCAGCCAGCTTGCGGGAGGGAGCTCCTACAATGAGCAGTTCTTC.

This clonotype came up many times. This chain connects TRBV3-1 to TRBJ2-7; TRBD2 matches 13 bases. The V and J ends lost 3 bases and 5 bases, in that order; junction bases with no gene match: 7. The CDR3 covers 16 residues. CDR1 is LGHDT, CDR2 YNNKEL, per germline (reference sequence). CDR3 region: CASSHKRTSGRDEQYF. The DNA for the CDR3 is TGTGCCAGCAGCCACAAAAGGACTAGCGGGAGAGACGAGCAGTACTTC.

In the case of this clonotype: Possible read error: a much larger clone is one base away. The rearrangement links TRBV7-8 to TRBJ2-5; D perhaps matches TRBD2 (7 bases). Germline CDR1 SGHVS, CDR2 FQNEAQ. Between the trimmed V and J ends, which lost 8 bases and 4 bases, there was a span of 17 bases. The CDR3 runs to 14 residues. The CDR3 is CASRRGGGVETQYF. The CDR3 bases are TGTGCCAGCCGGCGGGGAGGGGGGGTAGAGACCCAGTACTTC.

This clonotype has ten or more counts. The chain joins TRBV20-1 to TRBJ2-1; 10 nucleotides match TRBD1. Germline assignment: CDR1 DFQATT and CDR2 SNEGSKA (reference sequence). V dropped 6 bases and J dropped 7; count of bases not matched to a gene: 12. This CDR3 has 15 amino acids. CDR3 nucleotides: TGCAGTGCCGTAGCTGACAGGGGGCTCCTAAATGAGCAGTTCTTC. Its translation: CSAVADRGLLNEQFF.

This clonotype turned up a few times. The genes are TRBV27 and TRBJ2-1, with TRBD1 as a possible D gene (7 bases). The germline CDR1 and CDR2 sequences are MNHEY and SMNVEV (reference sequence). The CDR3 has 14 amino acids. V was shortened by 5 bases and J by 4 bases, with 12 bases between the two germline ends. The CDR3 loop is CASSPAGQYNEQFF. The DNA for the CDR3 is TGTGCCAGCAGTCCTGCGGGACAGTACAATGAGCAGTTCTTC.

Regarding this clonotype: A junction boundary mismatches the germline segment, possibly from a read error. This rearrangement joins TRBV7-6 to TRBJ1-5; D is undetermined. This CDR3 is 13 amino acids long. Germline V gene data show CDR1 as SGHVS and CDR2 as FNYEAQ. This CDR3 reads CASSLGLNHPQHF. For the CDR3, the DNA is TGTGCCAGCAGCTTAGGACTTAATCACCCCCAGCATTTT.

This clonotype was counted at least ten times. The chain employs TRBV11-1 and TRBJ2-1; D is ambiguous. The V end lost 1 base, the J end lost 10 bases, and 14 bases lay between the germline ends. The V gene's germline CDR1 is SGHAT and CDR2 FQDESV (reference sequence). The CDR3 extends over 14 amino acids. Here the CDR3 reads CASSLGGGLFEQFF. CDR3 nucleotide sequence: TGTGCCAGCAGCTTAGGGGGTGGGCTATTCGAGCAGTTCTTC.

This clonotype was seen many times. The J gene is TRBJ2-7, the V gene TRBV6-1; 13 positions agree with TRBD2. V was pared by 5 bases and J by 3 bases, with 1 base of the junction left unmatched. CDR1 is MNHNS and CDR2 is SASEGT in the germline V gene. This CDR3 is built from 14 residues. The CDR3 region has the DNA TGTGCCAGCAGTTGGACTAGCGGGAGCTACGAGCAGTACTTC. Amino acids: CASSWTSGSYEQYF.

This clonotype occurred many times. V usage is TRBV9 and J usage is TRBJ2-5; 9 nucleotides line up with TRBD1. Germline loops: CDR1 SGDLS, CDR2 YYNGEE. The junction had 10 bases not matched to a gene; V was cut back by 3 bases and J by 4 bases. This CDR3 contains 16 residues. CDR3 residues: CASSASGQGFRETQYF. DNA for the CDR3: TGTGCCAGCAGCGCCTCGGGACAGGGTTTCCGAGAGACCCAGTACTTC.

This clonotype was found many times. This chain uses TRBV15 with TRBJ1-2; perhaps TRBD1 as D (5 bases). Between the trimmed V and J ends, which lost 3 bases and 4 bases, there was a span of 12 bases. Germline CDR1 LNHNV, CDR2 YYDKDF (reference sequence). This CDR3 spans 14 amino acids. The CDR3 is CATSRADTAYGYTF. In DNA, the CDR3 is TGTGCCACCAGCAGGGCGGACACCGCCTATGGCTACACCTTC. The full variable domain, in which reference TRBV15 and TRBJ1-2 provide the parts outside the CDR3, is DAMVIQNPRYQVTQFGKPVTLSCSQTLNHNVMYWYQQKSSQAPKLLFHYYDKDFNNEADTPDNFQSRRPNTSFCFLDIRSPGLGDTAMYLCATSRADTAYGYTFGSGTRLTVV.

The rearrangement uses TRBV9 and TRBJ2-3; 7 positions agree with TRBD2. This CDR3 has 16 amino acids. Germline lookup yields CDR1 SGDLS and CDR2 YYNGEE. V lost 0 bases, J lost 4 bases, and 8 bases stayed unmatched. CDR3 nucleotides: TGTGCCAGCAGCGTAGCTGGCGGGAGAGTCGCAGATACGCAGTATTTT. It codes for CASSVAGGRVADTQYF.

CDR3 in amino acids: CASSYVWREMENSPLHF. CDR3 DNA: TGTGCCAGCAGTTACGTTTGGAGGGAGATGGAGAATTCACCCCTCCACTTT. This chain uses TRBV6-9 with TRBJ1-6, with D uncertain. Germline CDR1 reads MNHGY; CDR2 reads SVAAGI. Trimming took off 3 bases at V and 7 bases at J, with 19 bases between the two ends. The CDR3 extends over 17 amino acids.

At least ten counts were recorded for this clonotype. The J gene is TRBJ2-7, the V gene TRBV30; perhaps TRBD2 as D (5 bases). Germline lookup yields CDR1 GTSNPN and CDR2 SVGIG (reference sequence). Trimming shortened V by 4 bases and J by 2 bases, and 18 bases separated the two germline ends. The CDR3 is 15 amino acids. This CDR3 reads CAWTPPGAAPYEQYF. The DNA of the CDR3 is TGTGCCTGGACGCCTCCCGGAGCGGCGCCCTACGAGCAGTACTTC.

This clonotype was counted many times. J is TRBJ2-3 and V is TRBV20-1; D possibly corresponds to TRBD2 (5 bases). Germline CDR1 and CDR2: DFQATT and SNEGSKA (reference sequence). This CDR3 is built from 14 residues. The V end was cut by 1 base, the J end by 2 bases, with 10 bases between. The CDR3 DNA is TGCAGTGCTAGAGGGAGCGGATCCACAGATACGCAGTATTTT. This encodes CSARGSGSTDTQYF.

CDR3 nucleotide sequence: TGCGCCAGCAGCTTGGGGCAGGGTACGGCGAACACCATATATTTT. Protein: CASSLGQGTANTIYF. This sequence joins TRBV5-1 and TRBJ1-3; D is possibly TRBD1 (5 bases). CDR1 is SGHRS and CDR2 is YFSETQ in the germline V gene. This CDR3 is 15 amino acids long. Trimming stripped 0 bases from V and 7 bases from J, with 14 bases between.

This clonotype was recorded at least ten times. The chain recombines TRBV30 with TRBJ2-3; either TRBD1 or TRBD2 may supply D (5 bases each). From germline, CDR1 is GTSNPN and CDR2 SVGIG (reference sequence). V was cut by 6 bases and J by 0 bases, with 16 bases left in between. There are 15 residues in the CDR3. In DNA, the CDR3 is TGTGCCTGTCACTCAGGGACCTCTAGCACAGATACGCAGTATTTT. Encoded protein: CACHSGTSSTDTQYF. The variable domain in full, with the rest retrieved from reference TRBV30 and TRBJ2-3, is SQTIHQWPATLVQPVGSPLSLECTVEGTSNPNLYWYRQAAGRGLQLLFYSVGIGQISSEVPQNLSASRPQDRQFILSSKKLLLSDSGFYLCACHSGTSSTDTQYFGPGTRLTVL.

This clonotype appeared a few times. The genes are TRBV15 and TRBJ1-1, with D possibly matching TRBD1 (5 bases). Trimming removed 0 bases from V and 1 base from J, with 12 bases in between. The CDR3 runs 16 residues. CDR1 is LNHNV and CDR2 is YYDKDF in the germline V gene (reference sequence). CDR3 DNA sequence: TGTGCCACCAGCAGAGATAAGGATGGGGGGAACACTGAAGCTTTCTTT. Translation: CATSRDKDGGNTEAFF.

The gene calls are TRBV25-1 and TRBJ2-7; 8 nucleotides line up with TRBD1. The CDR3 sequence is 15 residues long. CDR1 and CDR2 from the germline V gene are MGHDK and SYGVNS. Trimming at V came to 3 bases and at J to 4 bases, leaving 8 bases not matched to a gene. The chain's CDR3 is CASSEGDRGPYEQYF. The CDR3 nucleotides are TGTGCCAGCAGTGAGGGTGACAGGGGCCCTTACGAGCAGTACTTC.

This clonotype turned up a few times. CDR3 sequence reads: CASSQLSGTSYEQYF. The DNA of the CDR3 is TGTGCCAGCAGCCAATTATCAGGGACCTCCTACGAGCAGTACTTC. V is TRBV4-2 and J is TRBJ2-7; D tentatively reads TRBD1 or TRBD2 (5 bases each). The CDR3 length is 15 residues. Between the trimmed V and J ends, which lost 2 bases and 0 bases, there was a span of 11 bases. The germline gives CDR1 LGHNA, CDR2 YNFKEQ.

The gene calls are TRBV27 and TRBJ2-7; either TRBD1 or TRBD2 may supply D (5 bases each). Germline CDR1 reads MNHEY; CDR2 reads SMNVEV (reference sequence). The germline V and J ends were trimmed by 2 bases and 4 bases, with 12 bases remaining between them. The CDR3 is made up of 14 amino acids. DNA of the CDR3: TGTGCCAGCAGTTTAAGGGGACGTTGGTACGAGCAGTACTTC. It encodes CASSLRGRWYEQYF.

This clonotype was seen at least ten times. This chain links TRBV3-1 with TRBJ1-2; no reliable D call. CDR3 length equals 14 residues. V lost 1 base, J lost 4 bases, and 10 bases lay in between. Germline-derived CDR1 and CDR2 are LGHDT and YNNKEL (reference sequence). CDR3 nucleotides: TGTGCCAGCAGCCAAGCCGCAGGTAGCTATGGCTACACCTTC. Translating gives CASSQAAGSYGYTF.

This clonotype was seen ten or more times. The V gene is TRBV3-1, the J gene TRBJ2-1; 8 bases match TRBD2. The V segment lost 0 bases and the J segment 7 bases; nucleotides outside the gene matches: 14. This CDR3 comprises 18 residues. The germline CDR1 and CDR2 sequences are LGHDT and YNNKEL (reference sequence). For the CDR3, the DNA is TGTGCCAGCAGCCAAGATACGACTTATGGCGGGAGGTGGAATGAGCAGTTCTTC. It is translated as CASSQDTTYGGRWNEQFF.

This clonotype was recorded at least ten times. The gene calls are TRBV20-1 and TRBJ2-3; possible D gene TRBD2, 6 bases. CDR1 is DFQATT, CDR2 SNEGSKA, per germline (reference sequence). V lost 6 bases and J lost 1, with 20 bases in between. This CDR3 is built from 16 residues. The CDR3 DNA reads as TGCAGTGCAGTCGGTATTGGGGCTAGCGGCACAGATACGCAGTATTTT. It is translated as CSAVGIGASGTDTQYF.

Comments on this clonotype: This may arise from a read error, as a much more abundant clone is one base away. V usage is TRBV28 and J usage is TRBJ2-7; 7 bases match TRBD2. The CDR3 runs to 14 residues. Germline assignment: CDR1 MDHEN and CDR2 SYDVKM. Trimming took 6 bases from V and 3 from J; bases not matched to a gene: 8. The CDR3 bases are TGTGCCAGCAGCCCTCTTACTAGCGTCTACGAGCAGTACTTC. It yields the protein CASSPLTSVYEQYF.

This clonotype was seen only a few times. This chain links TRBV29-1 with TRBJ2-6; D ambiguous. The V end was cut by 6 bases, the J end by 0 bases, with 12 bases between. The CDR3 length is 15 residues. Per germline, CDR1 SQVTM and CDR2 ANQGSEA. This chain's CDR3 is CSVPVWSSGANVLTF. The DNA for the CDR3 is TGCAGCGTACCCGTATGGAGCTCTGGGGCCAACGTCCTGACTTTC.

This clonotype was detected ten times or more. This CDR3 is CASSLRQDYGYTF. The CDR3 coding sequence is TGTGCCAGCAGCTTAAGACAGGACTATGGCTACACCTTC. The J gene is TRBJ1-2, the V gene TRBV7-8, with D tentatively TRBD1 (6 bases). V lost 2 bases and J 3 bases, leaving 7 bases between the germline ends. CDR1 and CDR2 (germline): SGHVS, FQNEAQ. This CDR3 contains 13 residues.